A selection of T cell receptor beta chains follows, all from one sample in a study of blood T cell repertoires in COVID-19. The repertoire was sequenced with immunoSEQ multiplex PCR; TCRdb's copy has only in-frame clones and lacks some. Altogether tens of thousands of clones are present, 80% to 90% being singletons, with the ten largest covering 40% to 55%. Sequencing input: peripheral blood. All receptors come from a woman aged 55-69 years with COVID-19, enrolled during active disease. Each CDR3 is given with its conserved first and last residue. D genes are given only for firm matches. A clone size is listed for some rows: how often the clone was seen (once, few, many), or a class if it is expanded.

size,J,V,D,DNA,CDR3
-,TRBJ1-4,TRBV6-6,-,TGTGCCAGCAGTCACGAGGCAGGGGCTGAAAAACTGTTTTTT,CASSHEAGAEKLFF
-,TRBJ2-7,TRBV5-1,-,TGCGCCAGCAGCTTGGGCAGCTCCTACGAGCAGTACTTC,CASSLGSSYEQYF
few,TRBJ1-1,TRBV12-3/TRBV12-4,-,TGTGCCAGCAGGTATCGGGAGAACACTGAAGCTTTCTTT,CASRYRENTEAFF
-,TRBJ2-5,TRBV25-1,TRBD2,TGTGCCAGCAGTAAGGCGGGAGGGCGAGAGACCCAGTACTTC,CASSKAGGRETQYF
-,TRBJ1-4,TRBV4-3,-,TGCGCCAGCAGCCAAGATTTGTGGGGGGGCGCTGCTAATGAAAAACTGTTTTTT,CASSQDLWGGAANEKLFF
-,TRBJ2-2,TRBV5-1,TRBD1,TGCGCCAGCAGCTACGACAGGGGGCTGGTTAACGGGGAGCTGTTTTTT,CASSYDRGLVNGELFF
-,TRBJ2-3,TRBV29-1,-,TGCAGCGCTAGACCGGGATACAACACAGATACGCAGTATTTT,CSARPGYNTDTQYF
-,TRBJ1-1,TRBV21-1,-,TGTGCCAGCAGCAATCAGGTCGACACTGAAGCTTTCTTT,CASSNQVDTEAFF
once,TRBJ2-7,TRBV19,TRBD1,TGTGCCAGTAGTTGGACAGGGGAAACCTACGAGCAGTACTTC,CASSWTGETYEQYF
once,TRBJ2-4,TRBV6-5,TRBD2,TGTGCCAGCAACCAGCGGGAGGGAGACATTCAGTACTTC,CASNQREGDIQYF
-,TRBJ2-7,TRBV14,TRBD2,TGTGCCAGCAGCCAATGGTCTAGCGGGAGTGACGAGCAGTACTTC,CASSQWSSGSDEQYF
-,TRBJ1-6,TRBV5-1,TRBD1,TGCGCCAGCAGCTCGACAAAACGGACAGGCGGTTCACCCCTCCACTTT,CASSSTKRTGGSPLHF
-,TRBJ2-1,TRBV2,TRBD2,TGTGCCAGCAGTGATCGGGTTCGGCGGGAGCAGTACAATGAGCAGTTCTTC,CASSDRVRREQYNEQFF
-,TRBJ2-3,TRBV4-1,TRBD2,TGCGCCAGCAGCCAAGTACCTGCGGAACTAGCGGACCACACGGATACGCAGTATTTT,CASSQVPAELADHTDTQYF
once,TRBJ2-7,TRBV5-6,TRBD2,TGTGCCAGCAGCTCCGGACTAGCGGGTCTCGAGTACTTC,CASSSGLAGLEYF
-,TRBJ1-1,TRBV7-2,-,TGTGCCAGCAGCTTAAGTTGGGGCAGGGGAGCTGAAGCTTTCTTT,CASSLSWGRGAEAFF
-,TRBJ1-2,TRBV3-1/TRBV3-2,TRBD1,TGTGCCAGCAGCCAACCGGGACAGGGGGCCTTTAACTATGGCTACACCTTC,CASSQPGQGAFNYGYTF
-,TRBJ1-5,TRBV10-2,TRBD1,TGCGCCAGCAGGGCCGGGACAGGGTTCTCTCAGCCCCAGCATTTT,CASRAGTGFSQPQHF
-,TRBJ1-1,TRBV9,-,TGTGCCAGCAGCCCCCAGGACACTGAAGCTTTCTTT,CASSPQDTEAFF
-,TRBJ1-2,TRBV28,TRBD1,TGTGCCAGCAGTTTCCGGCCAGGGGGCCGCTATGGCTACACCTTC,CASSFRPGGRYGYTF
once,TRBJ1-2,TRBV10-3,-,TGTGCCATCCGAAGGTCCGGGACAAAGGACTATGGCTACACCTTC,CAIRRSGTKDYGYTF
-,TRBJ2-7,TRBV7-8,TRBD2,TGTGCCAGCAGCGATATAGCGGGGGGGTTTGGGGAGCAGTACTTC,CASSDIAGGFGEQYF
once,TRBJ2-7,TRBV28,TRBD2,TGTGCCAGCAGACCCGGGACTAGCGGCTACGAGCAGTACTTC,CASRPGTSGYEQYF
-,TRBJ2-1,TRBV30,-,TGTGCCTGGGCCCGGAGGGTGAGAGATGAGCAGTTCTTC,CAWARRVRDEQFF
-,TRBJ2-1,TRBV4-3,-,TGCGCCAGCAGCCAGGGGGGTACCGCCTACAATGAGCAGTTCTTC,CASSQGGTAYNEQFF
-,TRBJ1-5,TRBV2,TRBD1,TGTGCCAGCGGGTACGGGACAGTAAACTATGAAGGCAATCAGCCCCAGCATTTT,CASGYGTVNYEGNQPQHF
-,TRBJ1-1,TRBV5-5,TRBD1,TGTGCCAGCAACGTTGCTGGGACAGAGAACACTGAAGCTTTCTTT,CASNVAGTENTEAFF
-,TRBJ1-1,TRBV7-9,TRBD1,TGTGCCAGCAGCTTAGTAAGGGACAGCTATGAAGCTTTCTTT,CASSLVRDSYEAFF
-,TRBJ2-5,TRBV4-1,TRBD2,TGCGCCAGCAGCCAAGATCGGCAAGCGGGGGGAGGAGAGACCCAGTACTTC,CASSQDRQAGGGETQYF